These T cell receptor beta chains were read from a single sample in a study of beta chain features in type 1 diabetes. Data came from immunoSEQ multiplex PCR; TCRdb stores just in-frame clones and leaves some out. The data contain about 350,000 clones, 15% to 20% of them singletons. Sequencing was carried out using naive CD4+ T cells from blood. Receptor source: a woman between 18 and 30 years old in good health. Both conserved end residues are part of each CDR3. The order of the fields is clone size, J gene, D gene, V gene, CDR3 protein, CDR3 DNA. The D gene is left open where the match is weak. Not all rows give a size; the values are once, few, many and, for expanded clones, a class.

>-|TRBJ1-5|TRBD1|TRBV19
CASSMRTGTYSNQPQHF
TGTGCCAGTAGTATGAGGACAGGAACTTATAGCAATCAGCCCCAGCATTTT
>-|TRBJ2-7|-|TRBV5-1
CASSLGRAEGEQYF
TGCGCCAGCAGCTTGGGCCGAGCCGAGGGCGAGCAGTACTTC
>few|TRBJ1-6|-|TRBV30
CACRGQGSYSPLHF
TGTGCCTGCCGGGGACAAGGAAGTTATTCACCCCTCCACTTT
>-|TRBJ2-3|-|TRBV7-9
CASSWGASGSDTQYF
TGTGCCAGCAGCTGGGGCGCCAGTGGGTCAGATACGCAGTATTTT
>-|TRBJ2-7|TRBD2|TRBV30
CALHSMAGGNEQYF
TGTGCCTTACATTCGATGGCGGGAGGTAACGAGCAGTACTTC
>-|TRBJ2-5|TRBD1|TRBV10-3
CATWTGQRETQYF
TGTGCCACGTGGACAGGGCAAAGGGAGACCCAGTACTTC
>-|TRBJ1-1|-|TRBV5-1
CASSLTGMNTEAFF
TGCGCCAGCAGCTTGACGGGGATGAACACTGAAGCTTTCTTT
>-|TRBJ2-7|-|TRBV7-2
CASSLDGGPSYEQYF
TGTGCCAGCAGCTTAGACGGGGGTCCATCCTACGAGCAGTACTTC
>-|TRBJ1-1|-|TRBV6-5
CASRQGSEAFF
TGTGCCAGCAGACAGGGTTCTGAAGCTTTCTTT
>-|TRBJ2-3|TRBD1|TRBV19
CASQGFTDTQYF
TGTGCTTCACAGGGGTTCACAGATACGCAGTATTTT
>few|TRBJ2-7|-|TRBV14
CASSKGLRSYEQYF
TGTGCCAGCAGCAAGGGACTGCGTTCCTACGAGCAGTACTTC
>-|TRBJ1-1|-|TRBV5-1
CASSLRGRNTEAFF
TGCGCCAGCAGCTTGAGGGGTAGGAACACTGAAGCTTTCTTT
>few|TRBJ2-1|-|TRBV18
CASSRGTTIDEQFF
TGTGCCAGCTCACGAGGAACTACAATCGATGAGCAGTTCTTC
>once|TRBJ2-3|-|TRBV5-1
CASSTDYLGDTQYF
TGCGCCAGCAGCACGGACTACCTCGGGGATACGCAGTATTTT
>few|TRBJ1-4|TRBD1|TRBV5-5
CASSPKGDRGEKLFF
TGTGCCAGCAGCCCCAAGGGGGACAGGGGTGAAAAACTGTTTTTT
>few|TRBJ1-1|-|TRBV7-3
CASSLNREVGTEAFF
TGTGCCAGCAGCTTAAACAGGGAAGTCGGGACTGAAGCTTTCTTT
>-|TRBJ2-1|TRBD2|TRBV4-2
CASSQEKAPGLAGGRSYNEQFF
TGTGCCAGCAGCCAAGAAAAGGCGCCGGGACTAGCGGGGGGTCGCTCCTACAATGAGCAGTTCTTC
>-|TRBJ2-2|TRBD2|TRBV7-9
CASSLRRTSGTGELFF
TGTGCCAGCAGCTTGAGAAGGACTAGCGGAACCGGGGAGCTGTTTTTT
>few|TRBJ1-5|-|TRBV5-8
CASSKMPGQPQHF
TGTGCCAGCAGCAAAATGCCCGGGCAGCCCCAGCATTTT
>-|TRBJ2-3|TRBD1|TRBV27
CASSGQGISDTQYF
TGTGCCAGCAGCGGACAGGGGATATCAGATACGCAGTATTTT
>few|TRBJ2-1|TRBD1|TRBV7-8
CASTPGQGFNEQFF
TGTGCCAGCACTCCGGGACAGGGGTTTAATGAGCAGTTCTTC
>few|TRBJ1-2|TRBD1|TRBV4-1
CASSPPTGNGYTF
TGCGCCAGCAGTCCCCCGACAGGGAACGGCTACACCTTC
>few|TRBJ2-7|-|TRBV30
CAWSLGGGAYEQYF
TGTGCCTGGAGCTTGGGAGGCGGTGCCTACGAGCAGTACTTC
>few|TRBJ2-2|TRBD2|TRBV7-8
CASRARRGRAEELFF
TGTGCCAGCAGGGCCCGCCGCGGGAGGGCCGAGGAGCTGTTTTTT
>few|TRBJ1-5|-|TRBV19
CASSIVSRQPQHF
TGTGCCAGTAGTATAGTAAGCCGGCAGCCCCAGCATTTT
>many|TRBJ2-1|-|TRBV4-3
CASSQDRLVDEQFF
TGCGCCAGCAGCCAAGATCGACTGGTTGATGAGCAGTTCTTC
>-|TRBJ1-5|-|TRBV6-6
CASILSQHF
TGTGCCAGCATCTTGTCCCAGCATTTT
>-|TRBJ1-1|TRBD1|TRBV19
CASSISRGHTEAFF
TGTGCCAGTAGTATTAGCAGGGGGCACACTGAAGCTTTCTTT
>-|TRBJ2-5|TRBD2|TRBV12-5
CASGLERLAGEETQYF
TGTGCTAGTGGTTTAGAGAGACTAGCGGGGGAAGAGACCCAGTACTTC
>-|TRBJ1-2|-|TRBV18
CASSPTLGQTYGYTF
TGTGCCAGCTCACCAACCCTCGGACAGACCTATGGCTACACCTTC
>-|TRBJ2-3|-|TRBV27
CASSLAGTDTQYF
TGTGCCAGCAGTTTGGCCGGTACAGACACGCAGTATTTT
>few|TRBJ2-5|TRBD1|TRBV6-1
CASRRTGGVGETQYF
TGTGCCAGCAGGAGGACAGGGGGAGTAGGGGAGACCCAGTACTTC
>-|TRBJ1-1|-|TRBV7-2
CASSEGQIMNTEAFF
TGTGCCAGCAGCGAAGGACAGATTATGAACACTGAAGCTTTCTTT
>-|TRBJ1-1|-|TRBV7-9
CASSFNNMNTEAFF
TGTGCCAGCAGCTTCAATAACATGAACACTGAAGCTTTCTTT
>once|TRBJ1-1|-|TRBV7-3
CASSFNGGDTEAFF
TGTGCCAGCAGCTTCAATGGCGGGGATACTGAAGCTTTCTTT
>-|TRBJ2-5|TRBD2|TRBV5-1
CASSTEAGGPGETQYF
TGCGCCAGCAGCACGGAAGCGGGGGGGCCGGGAGAGACCCAGTACTTC
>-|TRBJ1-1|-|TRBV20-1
CSARGRTEAFF
TGCAGTGCTAGGGGGCGCACTGAAGCTTTCTTT
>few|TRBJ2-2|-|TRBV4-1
CASSQDRGFGELFF
TGCGCCAGCAGCCAAGATCGAGGTTTCGGGGAGCTGTTTTTT
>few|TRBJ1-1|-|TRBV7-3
CASSSQFSTEAFF
TGTGCCAGCAGCTCCCAGTTTTCCACTGAAGCTTTCTTT
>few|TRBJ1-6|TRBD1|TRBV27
CASSPADREGIPLHF
TGTGCCAGCAGTCCCGCGGACAGGGAGGGGATACCCCTCCACTTT
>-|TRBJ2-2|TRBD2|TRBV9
CASSETSGTGELFF
TGTGCCAGCAGCGAGACTAGCGGTACCGGGGAGCTGTTTTTT
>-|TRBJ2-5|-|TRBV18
CASSPPVAETQYF
TGTGCCAGCTCACCACCGGTAGCGGAGACCCAGTACTTC
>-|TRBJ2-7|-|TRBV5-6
CASSLVGGAPPYEQYF
TGTGCCAGCAGCTTGGTTGGGGGGGCTCCCCCGTACGAGCAGTACTTC